One sample yielded the 31 T cell receptor beta chains listed below, sequenced in a study of PD-1 blockade in mismatch repair-deficient tumors. TCRdb's copy holds only in-frame clones and misses some; the assay was immunoSEQ multiplex PCR. Of approximately 38,000 clones listed, 85% are singletons. Sample: peripheral blood, taken 76 weeks after starting pembrolizumab. These receptor sequences come from an adult with mismatch repair-deficient cancer.

V and J are TRBV18 and TRBJ1-4; no clear D. Germline CDR1 reads KGHSH; CDR2 reads LQKENI. CDR3 size: 11 residues. V lost 6 bases to trimming and J lost 6 bases, with 5 bases between them. DNA for the CDR3: TGTGCCAGCTCCCGAGATGAAAAACTGTTTTTT. It codes for CASSRDEKLFF.

This clone turned up a few times. This chain uses TRBV11-3 with TRBJ2-2; the D is unclear. V gave up 5 bases and J gave up 1 base, with 11 bases separating them. The V gene's germline CDR1 is SGHNT and CDR2 YENEEA. The CDR3 contains 15 residues. CDR3 sequence: CASSRRSWNTGELFF. CDR3 coding DNA: TGTGCCAGCAGCCGACGATCCTGGAACACCGGGGAGCTGTTTTTT.

V usage is TRBV7-3 and J usage is TRBJ2-3; TRBD2 matches at 9 bases. CDR1 SGHTA and CDR2 FQGTGA come from the germline V gene. Trimming at V came to 5 bases and at J to 4 bases, leaving 4 bases not matched to a gene. This CDR3 region has 14 residues. In nucleotides, the CDR3 is TGTGCCAGCAGCGCGGGACTAGCTGCAGATACGCAGTATTTT. This sequence encodes CASSAGLAADTQYF.

The J gene is TRBJ1-1, the V gene TRBV5-8; possible D gene TRBD1, 5 bases. Trimming pared 1 base from V and 4 bases from J, leaving 8 bases between. CDR1 and CDR2 from the germline V gene are SGHTS and YDEGEE. The CDR3 length is 13 residues. The CDR3: CASSLRQGTEAFF. CDR3 bases: TGTGCCAGCAGCTTGCGCCAGGGCACTGAAGCTTTCTTT.

The gene calls are TRBV7-6 and TRBJ2-6, with unresolved D. CDR1 is SGHVS, CDR2 FNYEAQ, per germline. V lost 5 bases, J lost 3 bases, and 11 bases lay in between. The CDR3 consists of 15 residues. CDR3 region: CASSQPGLGANVLTF. The CDR3 DNA is TGTGCCAGCAGCCAGCCGGGTCTTGGGGCCAACGTCCTGACTTTC.

The table lists this clone with a count of one. V is TRBV5-6 and J is TRBJ2-7; TRBD1 matches at 10 bases. J was trimmed by 3 bases and V by 4 bases; bases with no gene match: 7. Germline CDR1 SGHDT, CDR2 YYEEEE. This CDR3 has 15 residues. The CDR3 here is CASSAGTGVSYEQYF. CDR3 DNA: TGTGCCAGCAGCGCCGGGACAGGGGTCAGCTACGAGCAGTACTTC.

The rearrangement links TRBV9 to TRBJ2-5; 11 bases fit TRBD2. V dropped 3 bases and J dropped 4; count of bases not matched to a gene: 11. The CDR3 covers 17 residues. CDR1 SGDLS and CDR2 YYNGEE come from the germline V gene. Written as DNA, the CDR3 is TGTGCCAGCAGCGAAGGGGCACTAGCGGGGGCCGGAGAGACCCAGTACTTC. This translates into CASSEGALAGAGETQYF. The whole variable domain, filled in from reference TRBV9 and TRBJ2-5, reads DSGVTQTPKHLITATGQRVTLRCSPRSGDLSVYWYQQSLDQGLQFLIQYYNGEERAKGNILERFSAQQFPDLHSELNLSSLELGDSALYFCASSEGALAGAGETQYFGPGTRLLVL.

The chain employs TRBV7-3 and TRBJ2-1; 16 positions agree with TRBD2. V lost 0 bases, J lost 3 bases, and 2 bases stayed unmatched. CDR3 length: 18 residues. CDR1 and CDR2 from the germline V gene are SGHTA and FQGTGA. The CDR3 here is CASSLTGLAGGVYNEQFF. The CDR3, as DNA: TGTGCCAGCAGCTTAACGGGACTAGCGGGAGGGGTCTACAATGAGCAGTTCTTC.

This chain links TRBV9 with TRBJ2-7; 13 nucleotides match TRBD2. V dropped 3 bases and J dropped 6; count of bases not matched to a gene: 3. CDR1 SGDLS and CDR2 YYNGEE come from the germline V gene. The CDR3 runs to 14 residues. CDR3 amino acids: CASSAGLAGVEQYF. The CDR3 bases are TGTGCCAGCAGCGCCGGACTAGCGGGAGTCGAGCAGTACTTC.

The V gene is TRBV5-1, the J gene TRBJ2-5; 12 nucleotides line up with TRBD1. Germline assignment: CDR1 SGHRS and CDR2 YFSETQ. Trimming removed 2 bases from V and 0 bases from J; junction bases left unmatched: 8. The CDR3 is made up of 18 amino acids. CDR3 sequence: CASSLGDRGRPYQETQYF. The CDR3 DNA reads TGCGCCAGCAGCTTAGGGGACAGGGGGCGCCCGTACCAAGAGACCCAGTACTTC.

Here the CDR3 reads CASGLARQDTEQFF. The DNA for the CDR3 is TGTGCTAGTGGTTTGGCAAGACAGGACACTGAGCAGTTCTTC. This chain joins TRBV12-5 and TRBJ2-1; possibly TRBD1 for D (6 bases). V shed 1 base and J shed 9 bases, with 13 bases lying between them. The CDR3 spans 14 residues. Germline assignment: CDR1 LGHNT and CDR2 FRNRAP.

Note on this clone: The same CDR3 is also encoded by other DNA sequences in this sample. The chain links TRBV29-1 to TRBJ1-3; D remains ambiguous. The ends were cut back, 3 bases at V and 3 bases at J, with 3 bases in the middle. The CDR3 is 11 amino acids. CDR1 is SQVTM, CDR2 ANQGSEA, per germline. CDR3 amino acids: CSVERGNTIYF. Here the CDR3 DNA reads TGCAGCGTTGAGCGTGGAAACACCATATATTTT. The full variable domain, with the rest looked up from reference TRBV29-1 and TRBJ1-3, is SAVISQKPSRDICQRGTSLTIQCQVDSQVTMMFWYRQQPGQSLTLIATANQGSEATYESGFVIDKFPISRPNLTFSTLTVSNMSPEDSSIYLCSVERGNTIYFGEGSWLTVV.

CDR3 sequence: CAWSPGTEVYEQYF. The CDR3 DNA reads as TGTGCCTGGAGTCCCGGGACAGAGGTTTACGAGCAGTACTTC. This sequence joins TRBV30 and TRBJ2-7; TRBD1 aligns across 7 bases. The CDR3 covers 14 residues. J gave up 4 bases and V 2 bases, and 8 bases lay outside the gene matches. CDR1 and CDR2 from the germline V gene are GTSNPN and SVGIG (reference sequence).

The chain carries TRBV27 and TRBJ2-1; D is unresolved. V lost 8 bases, J lost 4 bases, and 18 bases lay in between. CDR3 length equals 15 residues. Looked up from germline, CDR1 is MNHEY and CDR2 is SMNVEV (reference sequence). The DNA for the CDR3 is TGTGCCAGCTTATCCTCCCTAGGTAAATACAATGAGCAGTTCTTC. It translates to CASLSSLGKYNEQFF.

V is TRBV7-9 and J is TRBJ2-5, with a possible D match to TRBD1 (6 bases). The CDR3 consists of 14 residues. Trimming removed 6 bases at V and 1 base at J, with 12 bases between. Germline values: CDR1 SEHNR, CDR2 FQNEAQ (reference sequence). DNA of the CDR3: TGTGCCAGCAGGTCCAGGGGCCCCCAAGAGACCCAGTACTTC. Translated: CASRSRGPQETQYF.

V gene TRBV7-8 combines with J gene TRBJ2-7; D uncertain. This CDR3 is 12 amino acids long. Germline CDR1 is SGHVS and CDR2 is FQNEAQ. The ends were cut back, 1 base at V and 5 bases at J, with 6 bases in the middle. This CDR3 reads CASSLVAHEQYF. CDR3 bases: TGTGCCAGCAGCTTAGTCGCCCACGAGCAGTACTTC.

This clone was seen a handful of times. This sequence joins TRBV7-9 and TRBJ2-3, with D unresolved. The CDR3 consists of 13 residues. The ends were cut back, 7 bases at V and 4 bases at J, with 12 bases in the middle. Germline loops: CDR1 SEHNR, CDR2 FQNEAQ (reference sequence). The CDR3 loop is CASTTPPSDTQYF. CDR3 sequence (DNA): TGTGCCAGCACCACTCCCCCGTCAGATACGCAGTATTTT. Based on the CDR3 plus reference TRBV7-9 and TRBJ2-3, the full variable domain is DTGVSQNPRHKITKRGQNVTFRCDPISEHNRLYWYRQTLGQGPEFLTYFQNEAQLEKSRLLSDRFSAERPKGSFSTLEIQRTEQGDSAMYLCASTTPPSDTQYFGPGTRLTVL.

The gene calls are TRBV5-5 and TRBJ1-4; no reliable D call. Germline values: CDR1 SGHKS, CDR2 YYEKEE (reference sequence). CDR3 length: 15 residues. Trimming left V 4 bases short and J 4 bases short, with 14 bases between. The CDR3 spells CASSPPPGGNEKLFF. Written as DNA, the CDR3 is TGTGCCAGCAGCCCCCCGCCGGGCGGTAATGAAAAACTGTTTTTT.

In this sample, this clone turned up a few times. The chain has TRBV29-1 and TRBJ1-5, with 9 bases lining up with TRBD1. The CDR3 has 14 amino acids. The V and J ends lost 7 bases and 2 bases, in that order; junction bases with no gene match: 6. Germline assignment: CDR1 SQVTM and CDR2 ANQGSEA. The CDR3 DNA reads TGCAGCGCAACGACAGGGGGGGGCAATCAGCCCCAGCATTTT. It is translated as CSATTGGGNQPQHF.

The V call is TRBV27, the J call TRBJ2-7; TRBD2 matches at 9 bases. J lost 0 bases, V lost 0 bases, and 3 bases had no gene match. Germline lookup yields CDR1 MNHEY and CDR2 SMNVEV (reference sequence). CDR3 length equals 16 residues. The CDR3 loop is CASSLSYSGSSYEQYF. The CDR3 bases are TGTGCCAGCAGTTTATCGTATAGCGGGAGCTCCTACGAGCAGTACTTC.

This clone turned up a few times. The CDR3 nucleotides read TGTGCCTGGGAGCGGGAGGGATACAATGAGCAGTTCTTC. It specifies CAWEREGYNEQFF. The chain couples TRBV30 to TRBJ2-1; 10 nucleotides match TRBD2. CDR3 length equals 13 residues. J gave up 4 bases and V 5 bases, and 2 bases lay outside the gene matches. Germline V CDR1 and CDR2: GTSNPN, SVGIG (reference sequence).

The chain links TRBV19 to TRBJ1-1; no clear D gene. CDR1 and CDR2 (germline): LNHDA, SQIVND (reference sequence). The CDR3 contains 11 residues. V was cut by 7 bases and J by 5 bases, with 8 bases left in between. CDR3 residues: CASTTRTEAFF. CDR3 DNA sequence: TGTGCCAGTACCACCCGGACTGAAGCTTTCTTT.

This clone came up once. V is TRBV4-2 and J is TRBJ2-2; D remains unclear. CDR1 is LGHNA and CDR2 is YNFKEQ in the germline V gene. The CDR3 loop spans 15 amino acids. The V gene lost 0 bases and the J gene lost 5 bases, with 10 bases spanning the gap. This CDR3 is CASSQDGSQTGELFF. CDR3 nucleotide sequence: TGTGCCAGCAGCCAAGATGGTAGCCAGACCGGGGAGCTGTTTTTT.

This chain joins TRBV5-1 and TRBJ2-1, with TRBD2 matching over 11 bases. With V trimmed by 4 bases and J by 8 bases, 5 bases remained unmatched. The CDR3 is 14 residues long. In germline, CDR1 is SGHRS, CDR2 YFSETQ. As DNA, the CDR3 is TGCGCCAGCAGCCCAGAACTAGCGGGAGATGAGCAGTTCTTC. Its translation: CASSPELAGDEQFF.

V gene TRBV6-1 combines with J gene TRBJ2-5; 7 nucleotides match TRBD1. Germline V gene data show CDR1 as MNHNS and CDR2 as SASEGT. J lost 4 bases, V lost 2 bases, and 4 bases had no gene match. The CDR3 extends over 14 amino acids. CDR3 nucleotide sequence: TGTGCCAGCAGTGAACGAGGGGGCAGAGAGACCCAGTACTTC. It yields the protein CASSERGGRETQYF.

The CDR3 spells CAWSVGQRGDTQYF. Here the CDR3 DNA reads TGTGCCTGGAGTGTAGGGCAGCGCGGGGATACGCAGTATTTT. The chain has TRBV30 and TRBJ2-3, with a tentative D call TRBD2 (5 bases). Deletions cut 0 bases from V and 6 bases from J, with 13 bases between. The CDR3 sequence is 14 residues long. Germline CDR1 GTSNPN, CDR2 SVGIG (reference sequence).

CDR3 sequence reads: CASSLVPSGANVLTF. The CDR3 coding sequence is TGCGCCAGCAGCTTGGTCCCCTCTGGGGCCAACGTCCTGACTTTC. V and J are TRBV5-1 and TRBJ2-6, with D unclear. V dropped 0 bases and J dropped 0 bases, with 4 bases sitting between them. Germline assignment: CDR1 SGHRS and CDR2 YFSETQ. CDR3 size: 15 residues.

J is TRBJ1-2 and V is TRBV5-4; D gene ambiguous. The CDR3 contains 13 residues. V lost 0 bases and J lost 8, with 11 bases in between. CDR1 is SGHNT, CDR2 YYREEE, per germline (reference sequence). DNA for the CDR3: TGTGCCAGCAGCTTGGAAAGGGCTGGGGGCTACACCTTC. Translated: CASSLERAGGYTF.

The rearrangement joins TRBV21-1 to TRBJ2-7; TRBD2, the table's D call, was not compared with the DNA. TRBV21-1 corresponds to a pseudogene. This CDR3 spans 17 amino acids. DNA for the CDR3: TGTGCCAGCAGCAAATCCTTCGGCGCGGGAGGCCCCTACGAGCAGTACTTC. It encodes CASSKSFGAGGPYEQYF.

In its sample, this clone was seen once. The chain joins TRBV18 to TRBJ1-4; D uncertain. The length of the CDR3 is 18 residues. Germline V gene lookup returns CDR1 KGHSH and CDR2 LQKENI. Trimming removed 6 bases at V and 2 bases at J, with 22 bases between. Written as DNA, the CDR3 is TGTGCCAGCTCGGAGGGTCTTCGTAGGCAGACTACTAATGAAAAACTGTTTTTT. This encodes CASSEGLRRQTTNEKLFF.

J is TRBJ2-5 and V is TRBV4-2; D is unresolved. Germline V gene data show CDR1 as LGHNA and CDR2 as YNFKEQ. The CDR3 is 13 residues long. The germline V and J ends were trimmed by 4 bases and 5 bases, with 11 bases remaining between them. CDR3 region: CASSLTPWETQYF. The CDR3 DNA reads as TGTGCCAGCAGCCTTACCCCCTGGGAGACCCAGTACTTC.